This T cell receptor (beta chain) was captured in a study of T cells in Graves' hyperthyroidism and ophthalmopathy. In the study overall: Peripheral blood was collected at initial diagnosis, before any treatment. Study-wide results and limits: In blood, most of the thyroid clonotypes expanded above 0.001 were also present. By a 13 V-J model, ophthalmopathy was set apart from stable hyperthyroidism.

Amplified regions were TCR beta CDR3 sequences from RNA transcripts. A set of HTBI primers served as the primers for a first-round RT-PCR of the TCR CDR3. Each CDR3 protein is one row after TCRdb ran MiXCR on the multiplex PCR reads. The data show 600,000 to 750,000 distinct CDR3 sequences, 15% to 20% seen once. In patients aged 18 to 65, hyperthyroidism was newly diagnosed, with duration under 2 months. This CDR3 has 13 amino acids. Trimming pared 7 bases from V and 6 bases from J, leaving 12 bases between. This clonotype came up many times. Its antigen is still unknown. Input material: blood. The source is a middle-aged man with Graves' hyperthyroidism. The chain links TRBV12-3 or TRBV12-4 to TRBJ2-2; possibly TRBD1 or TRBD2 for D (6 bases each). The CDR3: CASTNRGAGELFF. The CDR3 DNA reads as TGTGCCAGCACTAATAGGGGGGCCGGGGAGCTGTTTTTT.